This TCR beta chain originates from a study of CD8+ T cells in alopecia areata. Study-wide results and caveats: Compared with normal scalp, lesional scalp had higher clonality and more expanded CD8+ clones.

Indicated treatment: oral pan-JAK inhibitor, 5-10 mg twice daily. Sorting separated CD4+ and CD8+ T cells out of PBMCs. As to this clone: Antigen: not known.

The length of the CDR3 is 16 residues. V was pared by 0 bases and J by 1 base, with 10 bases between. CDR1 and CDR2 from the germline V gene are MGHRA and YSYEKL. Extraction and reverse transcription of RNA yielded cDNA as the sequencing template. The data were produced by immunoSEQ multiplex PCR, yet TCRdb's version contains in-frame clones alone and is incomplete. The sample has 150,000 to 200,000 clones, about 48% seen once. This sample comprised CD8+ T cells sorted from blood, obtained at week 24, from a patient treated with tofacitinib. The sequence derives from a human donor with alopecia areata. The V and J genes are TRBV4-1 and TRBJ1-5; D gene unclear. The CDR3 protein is CASSQDFPRSNQPQHF. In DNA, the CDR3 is TGCGCCAGCAGCCAAGATTTCCCCAGAAGCAATCAGCCCCAGCATTTT.